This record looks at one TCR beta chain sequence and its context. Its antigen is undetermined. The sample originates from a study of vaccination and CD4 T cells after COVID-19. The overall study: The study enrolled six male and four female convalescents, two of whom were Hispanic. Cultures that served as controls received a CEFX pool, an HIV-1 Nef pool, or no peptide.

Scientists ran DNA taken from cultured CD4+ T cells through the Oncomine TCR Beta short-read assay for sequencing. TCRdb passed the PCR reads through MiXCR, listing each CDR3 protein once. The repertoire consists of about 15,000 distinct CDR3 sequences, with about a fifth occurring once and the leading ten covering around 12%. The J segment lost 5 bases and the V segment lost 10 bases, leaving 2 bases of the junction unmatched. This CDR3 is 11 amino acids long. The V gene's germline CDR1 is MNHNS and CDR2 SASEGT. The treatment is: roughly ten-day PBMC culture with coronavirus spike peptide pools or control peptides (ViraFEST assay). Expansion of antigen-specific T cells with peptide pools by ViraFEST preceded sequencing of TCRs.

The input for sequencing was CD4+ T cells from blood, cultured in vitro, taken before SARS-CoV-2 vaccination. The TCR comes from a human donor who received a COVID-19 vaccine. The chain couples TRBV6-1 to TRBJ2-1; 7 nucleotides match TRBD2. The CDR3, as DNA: TGTGCCACCGGGAGGAACAATGAGCAGTTCTTC. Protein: CATGRNNEQFF.